Listed here is a single T cell receptor (beta chain). The sample is drawn from a study of T cell changes during pregnancy in multiple sclerosis. This CDR3 has 15 residues. In germline, CDR1 is SSHAT, CDR2 FNYEAQ (reference sequence). Trimming took 5 bases from V and 8 from J, leaving 21 bases between them. Assay: immunoSEQ multiplex PCR; the TCRdb copy retains only in-frame clones and omits some. The sample yields some 100,000 clones, almost 95% seen once. This material consisted of peripheral blood, taken before pregnancy. The rearrangement uses TRBV7-7 and TRBJ1-2, with TRBD1 as a possible D gene (5 bases). The sequence derives from a female donor with multiple sclerosis, enrolled in a pregnancy study. The CDR3 DNA sequence: TGTGCCAGCAGCCTACAGGAGCGACTTGCCGGGGGCTACACCTTC. This sequence encodes CASSLQERLAGGYTF.